This T cell receptor (beta chain) originates from a study of beta chain features in type 1 diabetes. General study points: Among type 1 diabetes patients, VDJ junctions had fewer insertions and more deletions.

In this sample, this clone turned up a few times. The antigen remains unidentified. The sequenced template was cDNA made from the entire isolated RNA. Clones were read by immunoSEQ multiplex PCR, and TCRdb kept only the in-frame ones, dropping some. This table has approximately 140,000 clones, approximately 10% appearing once. The CDR3 runs to 17 residues. V gave up 0 bases and J gave up 11 bases; unmatched junction bases: 14. CDR1 is SGHRS and CDR2 is YFSETQ in the germline V gene. The chain recombines TRBV5-1 with TRBJ1-4, with TRBD1 matching 9 bases. Input material: central memory CD4+ T cells from blood. The TCR comes from a woman aged 40 to 55 in good health. CDR3 sequence: CASSLEITGGDRRKLFF. DNA of the CDR3: TGCGCCAGCAGCTTGGAAATAACAGGGGGCGATCGGAGGAAACTGTTTTTT.